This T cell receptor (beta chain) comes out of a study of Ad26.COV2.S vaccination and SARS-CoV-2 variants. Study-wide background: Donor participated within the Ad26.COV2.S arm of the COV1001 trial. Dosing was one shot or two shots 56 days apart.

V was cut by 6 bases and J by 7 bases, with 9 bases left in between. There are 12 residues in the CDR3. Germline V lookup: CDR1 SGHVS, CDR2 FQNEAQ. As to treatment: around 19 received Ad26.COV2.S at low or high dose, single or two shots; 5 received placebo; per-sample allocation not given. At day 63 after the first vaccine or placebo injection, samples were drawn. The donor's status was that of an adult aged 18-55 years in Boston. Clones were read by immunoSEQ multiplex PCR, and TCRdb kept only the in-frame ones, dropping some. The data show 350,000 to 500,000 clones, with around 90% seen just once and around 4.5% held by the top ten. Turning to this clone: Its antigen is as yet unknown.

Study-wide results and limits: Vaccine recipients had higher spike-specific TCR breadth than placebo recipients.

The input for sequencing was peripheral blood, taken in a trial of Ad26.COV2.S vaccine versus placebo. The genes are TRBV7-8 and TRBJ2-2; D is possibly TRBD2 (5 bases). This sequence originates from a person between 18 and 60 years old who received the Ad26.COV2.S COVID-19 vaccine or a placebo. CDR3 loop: CASRNRGGELFF. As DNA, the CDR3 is TGTGCCAGCAGAAATCGGGGCGGGGAGCTGTTTTTT.